This T cell receptor beta chain was recovered during a study of response to subunit inactivated influenza vaccine. TCRdb analysed the RT-PCR reads with MiXCR anew, one entry per CDR3 protein. Among about 570,000 distinct CDR3 sequences, approximately 10% were seen once, and the ten largest hold about 11%. V shed 3 bases and J shed 3 bases, with 14 bases lying between them. This CDR3 spans 15 amino acids. In germline, CDR1 is KGHSH, CDR2 LQKENI. A further study also used this sample, focusing on T cells expressing NK-cell markers. From that paper: Generation of TCR beta cDNA was performed by 5'RACE template switching incorporating UMIs. The TCR beta repertoires were obtained from sorted CD3+CD56+NKG2C+, CD3+CD56+NKG2C- and CD3+CD56-NKG2C+ T cells. CD8+ T cells in six or seven donors included dominant NKG2C+ clonotypes at about 1.0-7.5%.

The sequence was collected from a man aged 45 to 65 who received an inactivated influenza vaccine. V and J are TRBV18 and TRBJ1-1, with D perhaps matching TRBD1 (6 bases). The input for sequencing was PBMCs from blood, taken on the day of vaccination. The CDR3 DNA reads TGTGCCAGCTCACCCTTACAGGGCGGGGACACTGAAGCTTTCTTT. This translates into CASSPLQGGDTEAFF. The whole variable domain, remainder taken from reference TRBV18 and TRBJ1-1, is NAGVMQNPRHLVRRRGQEARLRCSPMKGHSHVYWYRQLPEEGLKFMVYLQKENIIDESGMPKERFSAEFPKEGPSILRIQQVVRGDSAAYFCASSPLQGGDTEAFFGQGTRLTVV.